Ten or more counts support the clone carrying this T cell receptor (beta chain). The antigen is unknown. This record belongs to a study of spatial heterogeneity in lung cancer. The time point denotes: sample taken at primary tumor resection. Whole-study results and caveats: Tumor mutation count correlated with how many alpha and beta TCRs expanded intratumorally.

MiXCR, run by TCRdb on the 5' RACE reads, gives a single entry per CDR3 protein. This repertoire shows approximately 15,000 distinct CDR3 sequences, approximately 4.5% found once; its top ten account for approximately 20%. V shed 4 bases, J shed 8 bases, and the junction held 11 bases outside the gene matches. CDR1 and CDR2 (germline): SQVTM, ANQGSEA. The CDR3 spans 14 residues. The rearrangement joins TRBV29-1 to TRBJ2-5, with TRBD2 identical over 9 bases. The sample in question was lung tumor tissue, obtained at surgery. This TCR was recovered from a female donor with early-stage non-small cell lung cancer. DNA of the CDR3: TGCAGCGTTGGGAGCGGGGGGCAGCATAGAACCCAGTACTTC. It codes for CSVGSGGQHRTQYF.